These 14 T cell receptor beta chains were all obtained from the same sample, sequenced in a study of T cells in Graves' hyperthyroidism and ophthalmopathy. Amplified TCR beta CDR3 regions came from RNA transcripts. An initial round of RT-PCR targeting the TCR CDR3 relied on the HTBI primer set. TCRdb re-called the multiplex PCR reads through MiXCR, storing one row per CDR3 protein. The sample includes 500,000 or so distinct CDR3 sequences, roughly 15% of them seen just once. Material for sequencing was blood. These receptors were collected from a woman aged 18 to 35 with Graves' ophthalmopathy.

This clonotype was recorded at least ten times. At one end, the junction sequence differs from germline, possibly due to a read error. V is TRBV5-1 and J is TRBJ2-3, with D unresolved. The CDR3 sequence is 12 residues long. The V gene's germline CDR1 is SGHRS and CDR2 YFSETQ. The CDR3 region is CASSLTTDTQYF. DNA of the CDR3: TGTGCCAGCAGCTTGACCACAGATACGCAGTATTTT.

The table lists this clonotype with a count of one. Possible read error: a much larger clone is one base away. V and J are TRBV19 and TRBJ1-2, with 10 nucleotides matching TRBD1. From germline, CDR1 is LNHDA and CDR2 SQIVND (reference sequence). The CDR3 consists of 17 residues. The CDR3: CASSIGIRDRGRYGCTF. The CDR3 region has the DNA TGTGCCAGTAGTATTGGTATCCGGGACAGGGGACGCTATGGCTGCACCTTC.

This CDR3 reads CASSHPAPSGNTIYF. As DNA, the CDR3 is TGTGCCAGCAGTCACCCTGCCCCCTCTGGAAACACCATATATTTT. V and J are TRBV6-5 and TRBJ1-3; no clear D. The CDR3 is 15 amino acids. The V and J ends lost 5 bases and 0 bases respectively, with 11 bases between them. CDR1 and CDR2 (germline): MNHEY, SVGAGI.

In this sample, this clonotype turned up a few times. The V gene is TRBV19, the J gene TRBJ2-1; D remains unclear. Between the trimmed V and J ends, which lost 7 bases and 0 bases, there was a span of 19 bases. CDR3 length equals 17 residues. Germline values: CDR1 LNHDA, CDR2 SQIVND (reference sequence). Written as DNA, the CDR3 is TGTGCCAGTACCCTTACCGGGCCGTCGAGCTCCTACAATGAGCAGTTCTTC. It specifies CASTLTGPSSSYNEQFF.

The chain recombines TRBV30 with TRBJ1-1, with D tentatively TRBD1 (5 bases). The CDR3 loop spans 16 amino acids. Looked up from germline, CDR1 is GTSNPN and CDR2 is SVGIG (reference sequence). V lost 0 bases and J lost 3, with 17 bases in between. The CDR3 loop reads CAWSVGVGVGDTEAFF. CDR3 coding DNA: TGTGCCTGGAGTGTTGGGGTGGGGGTCGGGGACACTGAAGCTTTCTTT.

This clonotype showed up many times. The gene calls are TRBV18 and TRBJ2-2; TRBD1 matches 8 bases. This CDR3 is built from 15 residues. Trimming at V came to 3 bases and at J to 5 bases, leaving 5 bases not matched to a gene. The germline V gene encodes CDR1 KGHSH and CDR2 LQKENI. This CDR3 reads CASSPPDRETGELFF. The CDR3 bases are TGTGCCAGCTCACCCCCGGACAGGGAAACCGGGGAGCTGTTTTTT.

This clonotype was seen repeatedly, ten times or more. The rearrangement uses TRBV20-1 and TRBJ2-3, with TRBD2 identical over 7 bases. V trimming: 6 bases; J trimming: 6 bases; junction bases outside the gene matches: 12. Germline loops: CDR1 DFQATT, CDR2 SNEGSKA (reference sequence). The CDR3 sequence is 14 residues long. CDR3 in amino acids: CSATLAVKGDTQYF. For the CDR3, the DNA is TGCAGTGCCACCCTAGCGGTGAAAGGTGATACGCAGTATTTT.

CDR3 nucleotides: TGTGCCAGCAGCCAGACTGGCGTCGGGGAGCTGTTTTTT. Residues: CASSQTGVGELFF. The chain links TRBV11-2 to TRBJ2-2; D gene unclear. CDR1 is SGHAT and CDR2 is FQNNGV in the germline V gene. V dropped 5 bases and J dropped 7 bases, with 11 bases sitting between them. This CDR3 is built from 13 residues.

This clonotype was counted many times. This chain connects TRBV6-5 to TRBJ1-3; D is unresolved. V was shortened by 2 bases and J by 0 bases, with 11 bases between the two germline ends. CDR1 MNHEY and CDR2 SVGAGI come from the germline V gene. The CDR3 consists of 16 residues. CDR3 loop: CASSYNRWSSGNTIYF. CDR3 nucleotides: TGTGCCAGCAGTTACAATAGGTGGAGCTCTGGAAACACCATATATTTT.

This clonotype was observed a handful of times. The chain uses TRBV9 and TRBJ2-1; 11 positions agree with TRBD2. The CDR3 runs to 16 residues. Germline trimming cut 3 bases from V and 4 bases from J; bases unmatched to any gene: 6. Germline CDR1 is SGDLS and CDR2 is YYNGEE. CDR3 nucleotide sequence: TGTGCCAGCAGCGGGTCCGTAGCGGGAGGGTACAATGAGCAGTTCTTC. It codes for CASSGSVAGGYNEQFF.

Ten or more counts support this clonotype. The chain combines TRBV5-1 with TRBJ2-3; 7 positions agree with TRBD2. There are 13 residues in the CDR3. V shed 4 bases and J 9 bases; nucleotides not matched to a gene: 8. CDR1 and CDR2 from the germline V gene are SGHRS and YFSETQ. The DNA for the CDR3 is TGCGCCAGCAGCCCCAGCGGGGTAGACACGCAGTATTTT. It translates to CASSPSGVDTQYF. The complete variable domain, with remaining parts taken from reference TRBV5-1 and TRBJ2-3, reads KAGVTQTPRYLIKTRGQQVTLSCSPISGHRSVSWYQQTPGQGLQFLFEYFSETQRNKGNFPGRFSGRQFSNSRSEMNVSTLELGDSALYLCASSPSGVDTQYFGPGTRLTVL.

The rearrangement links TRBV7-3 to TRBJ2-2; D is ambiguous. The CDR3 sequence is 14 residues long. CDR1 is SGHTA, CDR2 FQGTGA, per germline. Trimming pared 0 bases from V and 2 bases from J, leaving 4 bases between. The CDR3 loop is CASSLTRNTGELFF. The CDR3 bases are TGTGCCAGCAGCTTAACTAGAAACACCGGGGAGCTGTTTTTT.

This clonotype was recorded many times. The CDR3 spells CASSEGGYEQYF. Written as DNA, the CDR3 is TGTGCCAGCAGCGAAGGAGGGTACGAGCAGTACTTC. J is TRBJ2-7 and V is TRBV7-9; maybe TRBD2 (6 bases). The CDR3 is 12 residues long. Trimming left V 5 bases short and J 4 bases short, with 9 bases between. Germline values: CDR1 SEHNR, CDR2 FQNEAQ (reference sequence).

Written as DNA, the CDR3 is TGTGCCACCAGCAGAGATCGGGGTGAGCAGTACTTC. Translating gives CATSRDRGEQYF. J is TRBJ2-7 and V is TRBV15; TRBD2 might be the D (5 bases). Trimming stripped 0 bases from V and 7 bases from J, with 7 bases between. Germline CDR1 and CDR2: LNHNV and YYDKDF (reference sequence). The CDR3 spans 12 residues.